This section outlines one T cell receptor (beta chain) sequence together with its context. Its antigen remains unidentified. Germline V gene lookup returns CDR1 SGHAT and CDR2 FQNNGV. This CDR3 has 15 residues. V shed 5 bases and J shed 3 bases, with 16 bases lying between them. The sample originates from a study of beta chain features in type 1 diabetes. Overall study results and limits: Type 1 diabetes patients showed a moderate but significant shortening of TCRB CDR3s in all four CD4+ subsets.

Sequenced material consisted of expressed TCRB transcripts (all of the isolated RNA was reverse transcribed). TCRdb's table, derived via immunoSEQ multiplex PCR, lists solely in-frame clones and lacks some. This table has 200,000 to 300,000 clones, approximately 15% appearing once. Per donor, one heparinised blood draw averaged approximately 110 mL. By way of CD45RO/CCR7/CD25/CD127/CD95/CD27, the CD4+ regulatory, stem cell-like memory, central memory and naive cells were sorted. This receptor was identified in a man younger than 40 with type 1 diabetes. The rearrangement uses TRBV11-2 and TRBJ1-2; no clear D gene. The sample consisted of naive CD4+ T cells from blood. In DNA, the CDR3 is TGTGCCAGCAGCCAATCAACGGGGTCATACTATGGCTACACCTTC. It encodes CASSQSTGSYYGYTF.